This TCR beta chain is drawn from a study of blood T cells in healthy people across ages. Study information: About one barcoded beta molecule per two T cells came from capture by template switching.

The CDR3 spans 14 residues. With 5 bases clipped from V and 0 bases from J, the junction kept 2 bases outside the gene matches. Germline loops: CDR1 DFQATT, CDR2 SNEGSKA (reference sequence). This clonotype was seen only a few times. The antigen is undetermined. The second PCR ran roughly 7 to 12 cycles with a sample-barcoded 5' primer and J-beta primers. Tagging of each cDNA molecule was performed by a template-switch adaptor with 12 random nucleotides. MiXCR was run by TCRdb on the 5' RACE reads, yielding one entry per CDR3 protein. The repertoire holds 800,000 to 1,300,000 distinct CDR3 sequences, approximately 25% seen once, with about 0.72% in the top ten. Regarding the study as a whole: A greater number of naive CD4+ cells and higher diversity distinguished long-lived donors from aged donors.

The same specimen was also included in a second study, on T cells of mothers and their children. That work states: Normalized overlap was always slightly, never significantly, higher in related than unrelated mother-child pairs.

The receptor was isolated from a girl aged 2 to 9 in good health. The chain uses TRBV20-1 and TRBJ2-3, with 10 bases matching TRBD2. Specimen: blood. In DNA form, the CDR3 reads TGCAGTGCTCTACTAGCGGGGAGCACAGATACGCAGTATTTT. Translating gives CSALLAGSTDTQYF.